One and the same sample provided the 18 T cell receptor beta chains below, sequenced in a study of tumor-infiltrating lymphocytes in primary liver carcinoma. TCR beta cDNA was reverse-transcribed from approximately 0.45 ug of total RNA. The reaction used a constant-region primer and ProtoScript II reverse transcriptase. What produced the TCR beta libraries was three nested multiplex PCR rounds using slightly modified ARM-PCR. The first two PCR rounds used TRBV1-TRBV30 primers with a Cbeta primer, 9 to 10 cycles each. TCRdb re-derived calls from the multiplex PCR reads in MiXCR, one entry per CDR3 protein. The sample yields some 180,000 distinct CDR3 sequences, around 81% seen once. Investigators took RNA and DNA out together from 20-30 mg of unsorted bulk tissue. Sequenced sample: tumor tissue from primary liver carcinoma. The receptors here all came from a man between 40 and 49 years old with primary liver carcinoma and hepatitis B virus infection.

On this clonotype: Germline and junction disagree at one end, which may indicate a read error. This rearrangement joins TRBV6-6 to TRBJ1-4, with a possible D match to TRBD1 (6 bases). Germline values: CDR1 MNHNY, CDR2 SVGAGI (reference sequence). There are 17 residues in the CDR3. CDR3 amino acids: CANSYSTGHRTNEELFF. DNA for the CDR3: TGTGCCAACAGTTACTCGACAGGTCACAGAACTAATGAAGAACTGTTTTTT.

Comment on this clonotype: One end of the junction does not line up with germline, which may come from a read error. The genes are TRBV6-6 and TRBJ2-7; a weak D match, TRBD1 (7 bases). Germline V CDR1 and CDR2: MNHNY, SVGAGI (reference sequence). CDR3 length: 11 amino acids. The CDR3 region is CTSSQGGELYF. DNA for the CDR3: TGTACCAGCAGCCAGGGGGGTGAGCTGTACTTC.

The chain joins TRBV20-1 to TRBJ2-5, with a weak D call TRBD1 (5 bases). Trimming left V 8 bases short and J 5 bases short, with 18 bases between. CDR1 DFQATT and CDR2 SNEGSKA come from the germline V gene (reference sequence). The CDR3 covers 13 residues. CDR3 sequence (DNA): TGCAGTCCCCAGAAAGGGGCATCGGAGACCCAGTACTTC. Its protein is CSPQKGASETQYF.

In regard to this clonotype: No conserved phenylalanine or tryptophan ends this CDR3, so it is likely a read error. V and J are TRBV11-3 and TRBJ2-1, with TRBD2 as a possible D gene (6 bases). The length of the CDR3 is 16 residues. Germline-derived CDR1 and CDR2 are SGHNT and YENEEA. Trimming pared 1 base from V and 12 bases from J, leaving 22 bases between. The DNA of the CDR3 is TGTGCCAGCAGCTTAGGTATAGCGGTAGGGCAAAGTGGGCAGTTCTCC. Its protein product is CASSLGIAVGQSGQFS.

This chain joins TRBV6-5 and TRBJ2-6; D perhaps matches TRBD2 (6 bases). The germline V gene encodes CDR1 MNHEY and CDR2 SVGAGI. V gave up 4 bases and J gave up 1 base, with 20 bases separating them. There are 19 residues in the CDR3. The DNA of the CDR3 is TGTGCCAGCAGTTCGTCCGGAACTAGCAGGTATTCTGGGGCCAACGTCCTGACTTTC. Residues: CASSSSGTSRYSGANVLTF.

A note on this clonotype: This sequence may be a read error, since a much larger clone differs from it by one base. The CDR3 end shows no conserved phenylalanine or tryptophan, and so a read error is likely. The CDR3 coding sequence is TGTGCCAGGCCGCGGAACCTAGAGGGGGGGTACGAGCAGTACTCC. Translating it yields CARPRNLEGGYEQYS. The rearrangement uses TRBV28 and TRBJ2-7; the D gene is possibly TRBD2 (7 bases). V was trimmed by 9 bases and J by 4 bases, leaving 22 bases between them. Germline CDR1 MDHEN, CDR2 SYDVKM. The CDR3 is made up of 15 amino acids.

This clonotype appeared a single time. The V call is TRBV30, the J call TRBJ1-5; the D gene is possibly TRBD1 (5 bases). CDR1 and CDR2 from the germline V gene are GTSNPN and SVGIG (reference sequence). V was shortened by 0 bases and J by 13 bases, with 25 bases between the two germline ends. This CDR3 spans 16 amino acids. CDR3 loop: CAWSVRMGGKAVPQHF. The CDR3 DNA sequence: TGTGCCTGGAGTGTACGAATGGGGGGAAAGGCGGTTCCACAGCATTTT.

This chain uses TRBV29-1 with TRBJ1-1, with D perhaps matching TRBD1 (5 bases). The CDR3 runs 15 residues. Trimming left V 8 bases short and J 10 bases short, with 29 bases between. Germline CDR1 is SQVTM and CDR2 is ANQGSEA. The CDR3 DNA sequence: TGCAGCATTGGTCCAGGGTGGTGTATGGTCGCTGGAGCTTTCTTT. This codes for CSIGPGWCMVAGAFF. Full variable domain (remainder filled in from reference TRBV29-1 and TRBJ1-1): SAVISQKPSRDICQRGTSLTIQCQVDSQVTMMFWYRQQPGQSLTLIATANQGSEATYESGFVIDKFPISRPNLTFSTLTVSNMSPEDSSIYLCSIGPGWCMVAGAFFGQGTRLTVV.

The chain links TRBV29-1 to TRBJ2-7; 7 bases are shared with TRBD1. The CDR3 length is 13 residues. Germline-derived CDR1 and CDR2 are SQVTM and ANQGSEA. V trimming: 8 bases; J trimming: 4 bases; junction bases outside the gene matches: 11. CDR3 bases: TGCAGCACATGGACAGGTCCTTCATACGAGCAGTACTTC. It specifies CSTWTGPSYEQYF.

Regarding this clonotype: This may be a read error, as it is one base from a much larger clone. The rearrangement joins TRBV7-2 to TRBJ2-3; 9 nucleotides match TRBD1. J lost 3 bases, V lost 5 bases, and 6 bases had no gene match. Germline CDR1 is SGHTA and CDR2 is FQGNSA. The CDR3 is 15 amino acids. CDR3 amino acids: CASSLGTGRTDTQYF. In DNA, the CDR3 is TGTGCCAGCAGCCTCGGGACAGGGCGTACAGATACGCAGTATTTT. Full variable domain (rest looked up from reference TRBV7-2 and TRBJ2-3): GAGVSQSPSNKVTEKGKDVELRCDPISGHTALYWYRQSLGQGLEFLIYFQGNSAPDKSGLPSDRFSAERTGGSVSTLTIQRTQQEDSAVYLCASSLGTGRTDTQYFGPGTRLTVL.

This clonotype was found many times. V gene TRBV5-1 combines with J gene TRBJ2-7; TRBD1 aligns across 9 bases. In germline, CDR1 is SGHRS, CDR2 YFSETQ. The CDR3 runs 15 residues. The trim removed 4 bases at V and 2 bases at J, leaving 7 bases unmatched. This CDR3 reads CASSGDRGFAYEQYF. CDR3 sequence (DNA): TGCGCCAGCAGCGGTGACAGGGGGTTTGCCTACGAGCAGTACTTC.

Concerning this clonotype itself: One junction end does not reproduce the germline sequence, and a read error may be involved. V usage is TRBV5-1 and J usage is TRBJ1-4, with unresolved D. Looked up from germline, CDR1 is SGHRS and CDR2 is YFSETQ. This CDR3 has 15 residues. CDR3 sequence (DNA): TGCGCCAGGAGCTTGGATGACCGACCGAATGAAAAACTGTTTTTT. Amino acids: CARSLDDRPNEKLFF.

The count of this clonotype is one. One end of the junction does not line up with germline, which may come from a read error. The V gene is TRBV13, the J gene TRBJ2-2, with 14 bases matching TRBD2. The CDR3 extends over 15 amino acids. Germline CDR1 reads PRHDT; CDR2 reads FYEKMQ (reference sequence). The CDR3 protein is CASSLTSGRAWELFF. Written as DNA, the CDR3 is TGTGCCAGCAGCTTGACTAGCGGGAGGGCCTGGGAACTGTTTTTT.

Concerning this clonotype: An end of the junction does not agree with germline; a read error may underlie this. The chain carries TRBV12-3 or TRBV12-4 and TRBJ2-1, with D unclear. The CDR3 is 13 amino acids. CDR3 nucleotides: TGTGCTAGCAGTTTAAGACCGTACTATGAGCAGTTCTTC. Protein sequence: CASSLRPYYEQFF.

As regards this clonotype: At one end, the junction sequence differs from germline, possibly due to a read error. The chain joins TRBV11-3 to TRBJ2-7; a possible D gene is TRBD1 (6 bases). The CDR3 runs 13 residues. Germline CDR1 and CDR2: SGHNT and YENEEA. In DNA form, the CDR3 reads TGTGTCAGCAGCGTGGGACAATCCTACGAGAAGTACTTC. Protein product: CVSSVGQSYEKYF. Using reference TRBV11-3 and TRBJ2-7 for the parts outside the CDR3, the full variable domain is EAGVVQSPRYKIIEKKQPVAFWCNPISGHNTLYWYLQNLGQGPELLIRYENEEAVDDSQLPKDRFSAERLKGVDSTLKIQPAELGDSAVYLCVSSVGQSYEKYFGPGTRLTVT.

This chain links TRBV4-2 with TRBJ2-1; 7 nucleotides match TRBD1. V lost 4 bases to trimming and J lost 6 bases; unmatched junction nucleotides: 12. This CDR3 is built from 16 residues. Germline-derived CDR1 and CDR2 are LGHNA and YNFKEQ. Written as DNA, the CDR3 is TGTGCCAGCAGCCGATGGACAGGATCAGGTGTCAATGAGCAGTTCTTC. This codes for CASSRWTGSGVNEQFF.

In regard to this clonotype: This may come from a read error, since a much larger clone is one base off. The chain links TRBV28 to TRBJ2-5; the match to TRBD2 covers 7 bases. Germline CDR1 and CDR2: MDHEN and SYDVKM. This CDR3 has 15 residues. Here the CDR3 DNA reads TGTGCCAGCAGTCACGGGACTACTTACCAGGAGACCCAGTACTTC. Translating gives CASSHGTTYQETQYF.

In the case of this clonotype: A read error may explain this, as a much larger clone is one base away. The J gene is TRBJ1-5, the V gene TRBV15, with no clear D. The CDR3 spans 13 residues. Germline V gene lookup returns CDR1 LNHNV and CDR2 YYDKDF (reference sequence). For the CDR3, the DNA is TGTGCCACCAGCTGGGCAGTTAATCAGCACCAGCATTTT. Translating gives CATSWAVNQHQHF.